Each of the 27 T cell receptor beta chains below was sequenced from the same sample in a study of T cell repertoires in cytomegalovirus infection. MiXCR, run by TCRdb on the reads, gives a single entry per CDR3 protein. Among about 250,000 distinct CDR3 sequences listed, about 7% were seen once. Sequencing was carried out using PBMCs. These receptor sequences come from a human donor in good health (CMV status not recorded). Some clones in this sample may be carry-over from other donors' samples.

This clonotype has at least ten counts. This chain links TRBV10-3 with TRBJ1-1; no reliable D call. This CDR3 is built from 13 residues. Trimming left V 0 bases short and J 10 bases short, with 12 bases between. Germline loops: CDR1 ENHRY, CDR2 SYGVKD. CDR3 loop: CAISESMIGGAFF. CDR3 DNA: TGTGCCATCAGTGAGTCGATGATAGGAGGAGCTTTCTTT.

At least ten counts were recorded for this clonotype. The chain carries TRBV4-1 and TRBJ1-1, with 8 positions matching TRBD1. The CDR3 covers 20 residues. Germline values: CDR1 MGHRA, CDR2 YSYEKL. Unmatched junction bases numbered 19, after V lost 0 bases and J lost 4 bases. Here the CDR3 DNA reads TGCGCCAGCAGCCAAGAGGTCGGGGTCCGCGACAGGGGCCCGGGCACTGAAGCTTTCTTT. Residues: CASSQEVGVRDRGPGTEAFF.

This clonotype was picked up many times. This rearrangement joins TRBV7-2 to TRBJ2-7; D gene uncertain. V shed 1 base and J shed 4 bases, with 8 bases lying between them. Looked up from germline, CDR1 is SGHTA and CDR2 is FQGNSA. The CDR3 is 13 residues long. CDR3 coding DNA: TGTGCCAGCAGCTTAGAGATGGCTTACGAGCAGTACTTC. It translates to CASSLEMAYEQYF.

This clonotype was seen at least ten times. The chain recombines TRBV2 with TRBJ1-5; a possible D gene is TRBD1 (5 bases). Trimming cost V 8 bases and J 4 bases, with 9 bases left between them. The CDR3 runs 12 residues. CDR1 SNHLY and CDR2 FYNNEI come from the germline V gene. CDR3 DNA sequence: TGTGCCAGCGCACAGGATAATCAGCCCCAGCATTTT. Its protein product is CASAQDNQPQHF.

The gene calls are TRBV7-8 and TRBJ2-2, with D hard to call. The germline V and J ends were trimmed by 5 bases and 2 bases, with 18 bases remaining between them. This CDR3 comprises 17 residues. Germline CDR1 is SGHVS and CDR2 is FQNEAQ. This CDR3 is CASSLPRRGSNTGELFF. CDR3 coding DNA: TGTGCCAGCAGCCTACCCCGGCGAGGCAGCAACACCGGGGAGCTGTTTTTT.

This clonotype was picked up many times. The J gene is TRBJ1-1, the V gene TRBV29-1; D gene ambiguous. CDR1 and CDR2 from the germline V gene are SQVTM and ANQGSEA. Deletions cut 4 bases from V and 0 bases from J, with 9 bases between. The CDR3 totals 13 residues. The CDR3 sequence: CSVGFGLNTEAFF. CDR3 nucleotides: TGCAGCGTTGGTTTCGGGTTGAACACTGAAGCTTTCTTT.

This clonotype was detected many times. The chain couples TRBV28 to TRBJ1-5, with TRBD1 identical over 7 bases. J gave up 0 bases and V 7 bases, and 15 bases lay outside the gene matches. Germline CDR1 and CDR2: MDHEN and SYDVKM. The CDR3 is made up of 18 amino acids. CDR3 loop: CASTPNPGTEFSNQPQHF. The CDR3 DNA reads TGTGCCAGCACCCCAAACCCCGGGACAGAGTTTAGCAATCAGCCCCAGCATTTT.

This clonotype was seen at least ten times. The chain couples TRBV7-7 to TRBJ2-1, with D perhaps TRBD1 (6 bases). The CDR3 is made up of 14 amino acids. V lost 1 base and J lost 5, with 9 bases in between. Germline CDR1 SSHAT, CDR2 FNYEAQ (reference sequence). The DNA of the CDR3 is TGTGCCAGCAGCTTAGGGGGGCAGCACAATGAGCAGTTCTTC. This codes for CASSLGGQHNEQFF.

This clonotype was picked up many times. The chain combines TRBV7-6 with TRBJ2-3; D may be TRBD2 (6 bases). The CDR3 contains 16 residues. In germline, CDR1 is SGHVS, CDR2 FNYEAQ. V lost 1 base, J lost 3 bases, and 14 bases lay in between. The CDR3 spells CASSLGGGGRTDTQYF. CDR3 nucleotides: TGTGCCAGCAGCTTAGGTGGAGGAGGGAGGACAGATACGCAGTATTTT.

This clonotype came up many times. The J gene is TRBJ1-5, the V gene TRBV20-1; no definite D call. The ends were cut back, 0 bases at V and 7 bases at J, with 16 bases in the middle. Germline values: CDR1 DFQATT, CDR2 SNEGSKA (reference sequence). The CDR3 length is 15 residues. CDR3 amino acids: CSARDSNSFPQPQHF. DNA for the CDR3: TGCAGTGCTAGAGATAGTAATAGTTTTCCACAGCCCCAGCATTTT.

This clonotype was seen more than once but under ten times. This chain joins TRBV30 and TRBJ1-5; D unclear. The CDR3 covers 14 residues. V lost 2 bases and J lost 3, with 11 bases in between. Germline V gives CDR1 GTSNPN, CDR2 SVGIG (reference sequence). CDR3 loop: CAWSSRGPNQPQHF. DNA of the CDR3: TGTGCCTGGAGTTCCCGGGGTCCCAATCAGCCCCAGCATTTT.

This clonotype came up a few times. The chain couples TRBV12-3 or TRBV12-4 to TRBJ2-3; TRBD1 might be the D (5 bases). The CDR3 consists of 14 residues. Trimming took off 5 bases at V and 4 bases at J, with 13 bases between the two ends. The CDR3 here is CASSLTRVADTQYF. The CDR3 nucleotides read TGTGCCAGCAGTCTCACCAGGGTGGCAGATACGCAGTATTTT.

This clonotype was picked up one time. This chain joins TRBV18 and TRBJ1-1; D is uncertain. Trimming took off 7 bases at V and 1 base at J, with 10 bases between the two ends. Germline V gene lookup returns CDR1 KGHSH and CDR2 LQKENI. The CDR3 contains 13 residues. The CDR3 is CASLPKANTEAFF. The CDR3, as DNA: TGTGCCAGCTTACCTAAGGCGAACACTGAAGCTTTCTTT.

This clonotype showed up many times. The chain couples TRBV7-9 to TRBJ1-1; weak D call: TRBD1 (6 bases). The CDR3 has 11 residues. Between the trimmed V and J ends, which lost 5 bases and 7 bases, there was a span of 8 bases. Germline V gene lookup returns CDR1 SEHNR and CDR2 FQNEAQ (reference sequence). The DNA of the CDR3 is TGTGCCAGCAGCGTACAGGGTGAAGCTTTCTTT. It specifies CASSVQGEAFF.

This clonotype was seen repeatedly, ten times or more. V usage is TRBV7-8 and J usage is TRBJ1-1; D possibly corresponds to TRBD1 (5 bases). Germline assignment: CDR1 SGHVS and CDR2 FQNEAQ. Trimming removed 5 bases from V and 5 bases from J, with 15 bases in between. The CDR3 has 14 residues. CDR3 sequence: CASSPDRVATEAFF. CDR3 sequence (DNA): TGTGCCAGCAGCCCAGACAGAGTTGCGACTGAAGCTTTCTTT.

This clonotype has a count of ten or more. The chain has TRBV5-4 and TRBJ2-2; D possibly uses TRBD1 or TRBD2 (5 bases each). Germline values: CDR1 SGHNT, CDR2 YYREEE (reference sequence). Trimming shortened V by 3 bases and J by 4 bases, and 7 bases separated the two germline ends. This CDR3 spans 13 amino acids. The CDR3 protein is CASSWDPTGELFF. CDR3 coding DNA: TGTGCCAGCAGCTGGGACCCCACCGGGGAGCTGTTTTTT.

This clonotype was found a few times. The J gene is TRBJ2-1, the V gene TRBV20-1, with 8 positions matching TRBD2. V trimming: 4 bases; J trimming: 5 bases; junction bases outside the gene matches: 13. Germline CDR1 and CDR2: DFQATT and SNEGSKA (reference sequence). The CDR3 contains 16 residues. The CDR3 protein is CSAMGALRGANNEQFF. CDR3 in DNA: TGCAGTGCTATGGGAGCGTTGCGGGGGGCGAACAATGAGCAGTTCTTC.

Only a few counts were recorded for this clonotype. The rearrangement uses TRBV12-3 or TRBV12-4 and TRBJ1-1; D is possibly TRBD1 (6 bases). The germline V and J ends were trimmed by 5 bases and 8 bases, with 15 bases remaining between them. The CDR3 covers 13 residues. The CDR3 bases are TGTGCCAGCAGTCTAATAGCCGGGACAGAAGCTTTCTTT. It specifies CASSLIAGTEAFF.

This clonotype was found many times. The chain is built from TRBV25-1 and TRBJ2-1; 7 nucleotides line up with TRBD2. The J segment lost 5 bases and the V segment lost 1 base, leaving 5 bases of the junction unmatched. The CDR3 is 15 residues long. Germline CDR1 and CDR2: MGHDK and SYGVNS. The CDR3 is CASSESGGGNNEQFF. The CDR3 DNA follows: TGTGCCAGCAGTGAATCTGGGGGGGGGAACAATGAGCAGTTCTTC.

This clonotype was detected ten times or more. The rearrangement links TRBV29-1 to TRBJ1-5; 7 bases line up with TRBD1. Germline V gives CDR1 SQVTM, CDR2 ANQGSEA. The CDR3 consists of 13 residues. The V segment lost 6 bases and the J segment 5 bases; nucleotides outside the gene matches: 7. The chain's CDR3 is CSVLQGLDQPQHF. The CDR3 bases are TGCAGCGTCCTACAGGGGTTGGATCAGCCCCAGCATTTT.

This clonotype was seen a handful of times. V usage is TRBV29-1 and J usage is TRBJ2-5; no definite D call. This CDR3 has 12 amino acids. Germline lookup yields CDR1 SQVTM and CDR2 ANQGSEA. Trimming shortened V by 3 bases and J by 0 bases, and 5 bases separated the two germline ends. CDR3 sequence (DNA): TGCAGCGTTGATTCCCACCAAGAGACCCAGTACTTC. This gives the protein CSVDSHQETQYF.

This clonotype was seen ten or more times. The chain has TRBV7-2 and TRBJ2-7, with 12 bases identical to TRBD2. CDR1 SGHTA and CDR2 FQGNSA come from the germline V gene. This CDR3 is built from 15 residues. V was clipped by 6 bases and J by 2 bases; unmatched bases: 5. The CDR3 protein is CASSIRTSGAYEQYF. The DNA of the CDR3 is TGTGCCAGCAGTATTCGGACTAGCGGGGCCTACGAGCAGTACTTC. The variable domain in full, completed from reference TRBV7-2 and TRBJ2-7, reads GAGVSQSPSNKVTEKGKDVELRCDPISGHTALYWYRQSLGQGLEFLIYFQGNSAPDKSGLPSDRFSAERTGGSVSTLTIQRTQQEDSAVYLCASSIRTSGAYEQYFGPGTRLTVT.

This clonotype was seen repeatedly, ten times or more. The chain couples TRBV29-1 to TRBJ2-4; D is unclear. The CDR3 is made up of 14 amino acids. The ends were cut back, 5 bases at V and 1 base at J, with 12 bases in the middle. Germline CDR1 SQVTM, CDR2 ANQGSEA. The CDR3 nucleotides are TGCAGCGTTTTCGACCCCTTGGCCAAAAACATTCAGTACTTC. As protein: CSVFDPLAKNIQYF.

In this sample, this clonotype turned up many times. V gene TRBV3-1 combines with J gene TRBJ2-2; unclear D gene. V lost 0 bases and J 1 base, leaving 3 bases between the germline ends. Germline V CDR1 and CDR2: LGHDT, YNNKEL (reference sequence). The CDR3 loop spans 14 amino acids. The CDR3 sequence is CASSQEGNTGELFF. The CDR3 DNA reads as TGTGCCAGCAGCCAAGAGGGGAACACCGGGGAGCTGTTTTTT.

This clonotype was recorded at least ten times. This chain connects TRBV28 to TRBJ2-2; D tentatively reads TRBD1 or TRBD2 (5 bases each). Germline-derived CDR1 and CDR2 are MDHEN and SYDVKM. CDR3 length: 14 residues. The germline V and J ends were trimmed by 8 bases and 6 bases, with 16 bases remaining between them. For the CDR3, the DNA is TGTGCCAGCTCCTCAGGGCGGGCTGCCGGGGAGCTGTTTTTT. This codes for CASSSGRAAGELFF.

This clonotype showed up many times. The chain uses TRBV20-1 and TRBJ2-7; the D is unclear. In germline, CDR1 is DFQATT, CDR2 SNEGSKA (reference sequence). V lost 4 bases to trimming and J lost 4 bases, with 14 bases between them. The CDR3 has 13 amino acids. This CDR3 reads CSANYGSEYEQYF. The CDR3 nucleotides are TGCAGTGCTAATTACGGGTCGGAATACGAGCAGTACTTC.

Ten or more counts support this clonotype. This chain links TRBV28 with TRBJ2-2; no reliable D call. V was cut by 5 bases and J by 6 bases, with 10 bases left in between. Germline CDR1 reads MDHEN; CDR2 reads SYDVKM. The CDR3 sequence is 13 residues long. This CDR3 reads CASSPPGPGELFF. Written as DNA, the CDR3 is TGTGCCAGCAGTCCACCAGGTCCCGGGGAGCTGTTTTTT.